Listed below are T cell receptor beta chains from one sample, sequenced in a study of blood T cells in healthy people across ages. TCRdb redid the calling of the 5' RACE reads with MiXCR, one entry per CDR3 protein. The repertoire includes roughly 1,300,000 distinct CDR3 sequences, roughly 59% of them detected once, and under 8.5% sits in the top ten. The source material was blood. These receptor sequences come from a man between 18 and 35 years old in good health. Both conserved end residues are part of each CDR3. A D gene is named only where the DNA matches it firmly. Only part of the rows carry a size: once, few, many, or a class if the clone is expanded.

V gene	clone size	J gene	D gene	CDR3 DNA	CDR3 protein
TRBV10-3	NA	TRBJ2-3	NA	TGTGCCACCATGGGACTCGATACGCAGTATTTT	CATMGLDTQYF
TRBV7-9	NA	TRBJ1-4	NA	TGTGCCAGCAGCCCCAGGGCCATGTCTGAAAAACTGTTTTTT	CASSPRAMSEKLFF
TRBV6-2/TRBV6-3	NA	TRBJ1-2	NA	TGTGCCAGCTCCCGGGAAGCTAACTATGGCTACACCTTC	CASSREANYGYTF
TRBV2	few	TRBJ2-1	TRBD1	TGTGCCAGCACCGACAGGGGAACTTACAATGAGCAGTTCTTC	CASTDRGTYNEQFF
TRBV5-1	NA	TRBJ2-4	NA	TGCGCCAGCAGCTTGGAGTTAGCAGGTACAGAGTGGGACATTCAGTACTTC	CASSLELAGTEWDIQYF
TRBV5-1	NA	TRBJ2-7	TRBD1	TGCGCCAGCAGCTTGCAACCCTGGGACAGGGGAATCCACGAGCAGTACTTC	CASSLQPWDRGIHEQYF
TRBV2	NA	TRBJ2-7	TRBD1	TGTGCCAGCAGTTCATTTGGACAGGGGACCTACGAGCAGTACTTC	CASSSFGQGTYEQYF
TRBV29-1	few	TRBJ2-4	NA	TGCAGCGTTGATTGGGAAAACATTCAGTACTTC	CSVDWENIQYF
TRBV5-1	NA	TRBJ2-7	NA	TGCGCCAGCAGCTTGATCGACATCACCTCCTACGAGCAGTACTTC	CASSLIDITSYEQYF
TRBV11-2	NA	TRBJ2-1	NA	TGTGCCAGCAGCTTCCCCGGGGAGTGGGGGAACAATGAGCAGTTCTTC	CASSFPGEWGNNEQFF
TRBV5-1	NA	TRBJ1-1	TRBD1	TGCGCCAGCAGCTTCCGGACAGGGGAAGCTTTCTTT	CASSFRTGEAFF
TRBV10-3	NA	TRBJ1-5	NA	TGTGCCATCAGTGAAAATGGGGCAGGGAGCAATCAGCCCCAGCATTTT	CAISENGAGSNQPQHF
TRBV5-1	NA	TRBJ2-3	TRBD2	TGCGCCAGCAGATCACTAGTTCGGGAGGAGGCAGATACGCAGTATTTT	CASRSLVREEADTQYF
TRBV6-2/TRBV6-3	NA	TRBJ2-5	NA	TGTGCCAGCAGTTACTCGGAGAAGCAGTACTTC	CASSYSEKQYF
TRBV12-3/TRBV12-4	NA	TRBJ2-7	NA	TGTGCCAGCAGAGCAACACGAACCTACGAGCAGTACTTC	CASRATRTYEQYF
TRBV2	NA	TRBJ1-2	TRBD1	TGTGCCAGCAGCGAAAACGGTGCAGGGGGCGCTTGGGGCTACACCTTC	CASSENGAGGAWGYTF
TRBV7-9	NA	TRBJ2-1	NA	TGTGCCAGCAGCCACCTGGGCCTGCAGTTCTTC	CASSHLGLQFF
TRBV6-1	NA	TRBJ2-7	NA	TGTGCCATCCGACAGAAGAGCTCCTACGAGCAGTACTTC	CAIRQKSSYEQYF
TRBV18	few	TRBJ2-1	NA	TGTGCCAGCTCACCACCTGGGTCCTACAATGAGCAGTTCTTC	CASSPPGSYNEQFF
TRBV7-9	once	TRBJ2-7	TRBD1	TGTGCCAGCAGCCCCCTCCAGGGGGCGAACTACGAGCAGTACTTC	CASSPLQGANYEQYF
TRBV4-3	NA	TRBJ2-3	NA	TGCGCCAGCAGCCAAGATCTATGGGATACGCAGTATTTT	CASSQDLWDTQYF
TRBV5-1	NA	TRBJ1-1	NA	TGCGCCAGCAGCTTTAAGGGTTATAGGAACACTGAAGCTTTCTTT	CASSFKGYRNTEAFF
TRBV12-3/TRBV12-4	few	TRBJ1-5	NA	TGTGCCAGCAGTCCGAGGGGTACCAATCAGCCCCAGCATTTT	CASSPRGTNQPQHF
TRBV6-5	NA	TRBJ2-4	NA	TGTGCCAGCAGTCGGGGCGTCTCCTATGAGCAGTACTTC	CASSRGVSYEQYF
TRBV6-5	few	TRBJ2-5	NA	TGTGCCAGCAGTTATGTCGGGGTGGAGACCCAGTACTTC	CASSYVGVETQYF
TRBV6-6	NA	TRBJ2-1	TRBD2	TGTGCCAGCAGCTCCGCTCTAGCTAGCGGGAAAGGTAATGAGCAGTTCTTC	CASSSALASGKGNEQFF
TRBV5-1	many	TRBJ2-3	TRBD2	TGTGCCAGCGGGGGCACAGATACGCAGTATTTT	CASGGTDTQYF